The 13 T cell receptor beta chains below come from one sample, sequenced in a study of blood T cell repertoires in COVID-19. Clones were read by immunoSEQ multiplex PCR, and TCRdb kept only the in-frame ones, dropping some. This sample yields under 75,000 clones, of which 80% to 85% are seen a single time; 15% to 19% belongs to the top ten. The sequenced sample was peripheral blood. These TCRs come from an elderly man with acute or convalescent COVID-19.

The CDR3 bases are TGCGCCAGCAGCCACGGACAGGGGGCTGATGGCTACACCTTC. Encoded protein: CASSHGQGADGYTF. The chain has TRBV5-1 and TRBJ1-2, with 11 bases lining up with TRBD1. CDR1 SGHRS and CDR2 YFSETQ come from the germline V gene. The trim removed 4 bases at V and 6 bases at J, leaving 5 bases unmatched. The CDR3 totals 14 residues.

The genes are TRBV10-3 and TRBJ2-5; D is unresolved. Trimming stripped 0 bases from V and 2 bases from J, with 4 bases between. Germline V gene sequence: CDR1 ENHRY, CDR2 SYGVKD. CDR3 length: 13 amino acids. The chain's CDR3 is CAISESQQETQYF. CDR3 bases: TGTGCCATCAGTGAGTCACAACAAGAGACCCAGTACTTC.

This clone was seen only a few times. The V gene is TRBV2, the J gene TRBJ1-3; D unclear. The V and J ends lost 2 bases and 3 bases respectively, with 11 bases between them. The CDR3 totals 15 residues. The germline CDR1 and CDR2 sequences are SNHLY and FYNNEI. CDR3 DNA: TGTGCCAGCAGTGAAAGTCAGGCCTATGGAAACACCATATATTTT. It specifies CASSESQAYGNTIYF.

This clone was seen ten or more times. The chain couples TRBV27 to TRBJ2-5; 12 bases align to TRBD2. This CDR3 region has 14 residues. Germline lookup yields CDR1 MNHEY and CDR2 SMNVEV (reference sequence). With V trimmed by 6 bases and J by 5 bases, 4 bases remained unmatched. The CDR3 loop reads CASSWTSGEETQYF. CDR3 DNA: TGTGCCAGCAGCTGGACTAGCGGGGAGGAGACCCAGTACTTC.

The chain has TRBV4-3 and TRBJ2-7, with 9 nucleotides matching TRBD1. Trimming removed 0 bases from V and 6 bases from J; junction bases left unmatched: 12. CDR3 length equals 17 residues. The germline V gene has CDR1 LGHNA and CDR2 YSLEER. The CDR3 DNA reads TGCGCCAGCAGCCAAGATCCCCCGGGACAGGGATTAGCCGAGCAGTACTTC. Protein sequence: CASSQDPPGQGLAEQYF.

This clone was observed many times. The genes are TRBV24-1 and TRBJ1-2; TRBD1 agrees at 9 bases. Germline V gene lookup returns CDR1 KGHDR and CDR2 SFDVKD. V was pared by 10 bases and J by 5 bases, with 13 bases of the junction left unmatched. The CDR3 is 15 amino acids. The CDR3 spells CATWGQGPDGYGYTF. The DNA of the CDR3 is TGTGCCACGTGGGGACAGGGCCCTGATGGATATGGCTACACCTTC.

V is TRBV24-1 and J is TRBJ2-1; 13 bases match TRBD2. Germline CDR1 is KGHDR and CDR2 is SFDVKD. Unmatched junction bases numbered 8, after V lost 3 bases and J lost 1 base. This CDR3 region has 19 residues. CDR3 in DNA: TGTGCCACCAGTGATGCCGGGACTAGCGGGATCCCTTCCTACAATGAGCAGTTCTTC. This gives the protein CATSDAGTSGIPSYNEQFF.

The chain carries TRBV3-1 (or the pseudogene TRBV3-2) and TRBJ2-3; 7 bases are a match to TRBD1. V was pared by 0 bases and J by 5 bases, with 2 bases of the junction left unmatched. This CDR3 comprises 14 residues. CDR1 and CDR2 from the germline V gene are LGHDT and YNNKEL (reference sequence). CDR3 nucleotides: TGTGCCAGCAGCCAAGACAGGGGGATAGATACGCAGTATTTT. It is translated as CASSQDRGIDTQYF.

This clone was seen only once. This chain joins TRBV4-3 and TRBJ1-5; 7 nucleotides match TRBD1. The CDR3 has 15 amino acids. CDR1 and CDR2 (germline): LGHNA, YSLEER. J was trimmed by 1 base and V by 3 bases; bases with no gene match: 3. The CDR3 is CASSQNRGSNQPQHF. The CDR3, as DNA: TGCGCCAGCAGCCAGAACAGGGGAAGCAATCAGCCCCAGCATTTT.

The rearrangement uses TRBV10-3 and TRBJ1-6, with 8 nucleotides matching TRBD1. The CDR3 totals 16 residues. The germline gives CDR1 ENHRY, CDR2 SYGVKD. V shed 4 bases, J shed 0 bases, and the junction held 2 bases outside the gene matches. CDR3 amino acids: CAISAGGSSYNSPLHF. The CDR3 nucleotides read TGTGCCATCAGTGCAGGGGGCAGCTCCTATAATTCACCCCTCCACTTT.

This sequence joins TRBV7-2 and TRBJ2-3; the match to TRBD2 covers 7 bases. The CDR3 totals 14 residues. The trim removed 7 bases at V and 5 bases at J, leaving 9 bases unmatched. The germline CDR1 and CDR2 sequences are SGHTA and FQGNSA. CDR3 amino acids: CASMRAGEVDTQYF. The CDR3 coding sequence is TGTGCCAGCATGAGGGCGGGAGAGGTAGATACGCAGTATTTT. The full variable domain, rest sourced from reference TRBV7-2 and TRBJ2-3, is GAGVSQSPSNKVTEKGKDVELRCDPISGHTALYWYRQSLGQGLEFLIYFQGNSAPDKSGLPSDRFSAERTGGSVSTLTIQRTQQEDSAVYLCASMRAGEVDTQYFGPGTRLTVL.

The chain has TRBV7-8 and TRBJ2-7, with TRBD1 matching over 7 bases. The CDR3 is 18 amino acids. The V gene's germline CDR1 is SGHVS and CDR2 FQNEAQ. V shed 1 base, J shed 0 bases, and the junction held 12 bases outside the gene matches. DNA for the CDR3: TGTGCCAGCAGCTTAGGGGGTTCGGTAGGGACAGTCTCCTACGAGCAGTACTTC. Protein sequence: CASSLGGSVGTVSYEQYF.

This chain links TRBV4-3 with TRBJ2-7; perhaps TRBD2 as D (5 bases). The CDR3 is made up of 15 amino acids. Germline V gene sequence: CDR1 LGHNA, CDR2 YSLEER. Between the trimmed V and J ends, which lost 0 bases and 0 bases, there was a span of 9 bases. The CDR3 loop is CASSQERATSYEQYF. In DNA, the CDR3 is TGCGCCAGCAGCCAAGAGAGGGCTACCTCCTACGAGCAGTACTTC.